This section outlines one TCR beta chain sequence together with its context. Other DNA sequences in the same sample also yield this CDR3. The data stem from a study of blood T cell repertoires in COVID-19. Overall study context: Spain, Italy and the United States supplied samples that represented acute and convalescent COVID-19. T cells, B-cell-depleted T cells, or PBMCs provided the cDNA or gDNA that served as material.

The CDR3 loop spans 14 amino acids. Trimming took 1 base from V and 4 from J, leaving 8 bases between them. Germline lookup yields CDR1 KGHSH and CDR2 LQKENI. Across about two dozen US areas, participants ranged in age from about 18 to 100 years. What the recovered Cohort 3 donors had was two negative PCRs, clearance, or symptom resolution. Here immunoSEQ multiplex PCR was the method, and the copy in TCRdb shows in-frame clones only, minus some. The profile shows about 300,000 clones, approximately 84% of them singletons. Sequences were obtained from PBMCs or T cells enriched from blood (not recorded which). This receptor was taken from a woman aged 18-35 years who had recovered from COVID-19. The rearrangement links TRBV18 to TRBJ1-5; the D gene is possibly TRBD1 (6 bases). The CDR3 is CASSPQGGNQPQHF. CDR3 bases: TGTGCCAGCTCACCACAAGGGGGAAATCAGCCCCAGCATTTT.